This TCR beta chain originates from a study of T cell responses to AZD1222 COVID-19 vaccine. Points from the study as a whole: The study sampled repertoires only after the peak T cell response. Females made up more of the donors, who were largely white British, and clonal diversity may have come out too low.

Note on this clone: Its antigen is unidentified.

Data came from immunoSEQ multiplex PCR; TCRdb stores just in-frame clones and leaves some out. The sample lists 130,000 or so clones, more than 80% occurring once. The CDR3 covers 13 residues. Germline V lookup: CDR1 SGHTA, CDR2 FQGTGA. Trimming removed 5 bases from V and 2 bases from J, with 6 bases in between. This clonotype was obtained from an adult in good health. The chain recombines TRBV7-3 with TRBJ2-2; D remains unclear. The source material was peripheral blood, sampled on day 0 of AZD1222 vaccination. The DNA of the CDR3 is TGTGCCAGCAGCGGTGACAACACCGGGGAGCTGTTTTTT. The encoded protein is CASSGDNTGELFF. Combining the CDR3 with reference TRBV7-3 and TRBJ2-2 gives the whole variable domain GAGVSQTPSNKVTEKGKYVELRCDPISGHTALYWYRQSLGQGPEFLIYFQGTGAADDSGLPNDRFFAVRPEGSVSTLKIQRTERGDSAVYLCASSGDNTGELFFGEGSRLTVL.